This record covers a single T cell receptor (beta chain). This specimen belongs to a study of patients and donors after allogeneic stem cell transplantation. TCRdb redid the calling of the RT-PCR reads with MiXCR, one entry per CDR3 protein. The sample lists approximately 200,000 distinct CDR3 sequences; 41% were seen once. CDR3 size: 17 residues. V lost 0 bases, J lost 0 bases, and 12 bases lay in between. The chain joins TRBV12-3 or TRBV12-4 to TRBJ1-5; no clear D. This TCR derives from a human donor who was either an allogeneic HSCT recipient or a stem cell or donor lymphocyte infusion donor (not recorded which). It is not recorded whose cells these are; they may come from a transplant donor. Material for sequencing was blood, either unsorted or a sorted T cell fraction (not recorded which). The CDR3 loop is CASSLAVGENSNQPQHF. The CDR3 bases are TGTGCCAGCAGTTTAGCCGTGGGAGAGAATAGCAATCAGCCCCAGCATTTT.